The rows below give T cell receptor beta chains drawn from one sample of a study of identical twins. In TCRdb, the 5' RACE reads were re-called with MiXCR into one record per CDR3 protein. Counted here are roughly 630,000 distinct CDR3 sequences, 7% to 7.5% occurring once; the ten biggest clones make up 1.6%. This sample was also put to use in a study of yellow fever vaccine responses in identical twins.

Sequencing input: PBMCs. The receptors derive from a woman aged 18-29 years in good health. The CDR3 runs from the conserved cysteine through the conserved F or W. The order of the fields is V gene, D gene, clone size, J gene, CDR3 DNA, CDR3 protein. D genes are given only for firm matches. The size of a clone is reported for some rows only, either as once, few or many, or as a class for expanded clones.

>TRBV15|TRBD1|NA|TRBJ2-7
TGTGCCACCAGCAGAGATCCACAGGGGCTTCAGTACTTC
CATSRDPQGLQYF
>TRBV6-5|NA|NA|TRBJ2-3
TGTGCCAGCAGTTACGGACTCCAAACAAGCACAGATACGCAGTATTTT
CASSYGLQTSTDTQYF
>TRBV9|TRBD2|many|TRBJ2-1
TGTGCCAGCAGCGTAGTTTCCAGCGGGACTATCAATGAGCAGTTCTTC
CASSVVSSGTINEQFF
>TRBV15|NA|few|TRBJ2-2
TGTGCCACCAGCAGAGATCTTCAGGTTGCCGGGGAGCTGTTTTTT
CATSRDLQVAGELFF
>TRBV6-5|TRBD2|few|TRBJ2-5
TGTGCCAGCAGTTACTCGAATGCGGGAGGATTGACCCAGTACTTC
CASSYSNAGGLTQYF
>TRBV20-1|NA|many|TRBJ1-5
TGCAGTGCCGTCAAGGGCAATCAGCCCCAGCATTTT
CSAVKGNQPQHF
>TRBV5-5|NA|NA|TRBJ1-2
TGTGCCAGCAGCTACCAAGCGCCGCCGGATGGCTACACCTTC
CASSYQAPPDGYTF
>TRBV20-1|TRBD2|few|TRBJ2-5
TGCAGTGCTAGAAGGACTAGCAGGCAAGAGACCCAGTACTTC
CSARRTSRQETQYF
>TRBV6-4|TRBD2|many|TRBJ2-3
TGTGCCAGCAACTGGAGACGGCTAGCGGGAGGGGCCTTCACAGATACGCAGTATTTT
CASNWRRLAGGAFTDTQYF
>TRBV5-5|NA|NA|TRBJ1-5
TGTGCCAGCAGCTTGGCTTCAGGGGTGGGGCAGCCCCAGCATTTT
CASSLASGVGQPQHF
>TRBV9|NA|many|TRBJ2-2
TGTGCCAGCAGCGCATATGGTGTGGGGGGAGGCACCGGGGAGCTGTTTTTT
CASSAYGVGGGTGELFF
>TRBV11-2|NA|few|TRBJ1-4
TGTGCCAGCAGCTTAGACCTCGAGACAGGTTCAAAACTGTTTTTT
CASSLDLETGSKLFF
>TRBV10-3|NA|many|TRBJ2-1
TGTGCCATCAGACTTAGGGATGAGCAGTTCTTC
CAIRLRDEQFF
>TRBV10-3|TRBD1|many|TRBJ2-2
TGTGCCATAGCAAAGGGACAGGGACACACCGGGGAGCTGTTTTTT
CAIAKGQGHTGELFF
>TRBV20-1|TRBD2|NA|TRBJ2-5
TGCAGTGCTCCTTCCGCGGGGGGGCGGGAGACCCAGTACTTC
CSAPSAGGRETQYF
>TRBV6-5|TRBD2|few|TRBJ2-1
TGTGCCAGCAGTTACAGCCGGGACTACATATACAATGAGCAGTTCTTC
CASSYSRDYIYNEQFF
>TRBV12-3/TRBV12-4|NA|many|TRBJ2-3
TGTGCCAGCAGTTTCACCCTAGTGGATACGCAGTATTTT
CASSFTLVDTQYF
>TRBV28|TRBD2|NA|TRBJ2-7
TGTGCCAGCAGTTTCCCTGTTATATTAGCGGGAGGGCCCGGCGAGCAGTACTTC
CASSFPVILAGGPGEQYF
>TRBV6-6|NA|many|TRBJ2-1
TGTGCCAGCAGTACATACAGGGTCAATGAGCAGTTCTTC
CASSTYRVNEQFF
>TRBV5-1|NA|few|TRBJ2-3
TGCGCCAGCAGCTTGTGGCTAGCGAGCACAGATACGCAGTATTTT
CASSLWLASTDTQYF
>TRBV12-3/TRBV12-4|NA|many|TRBJ1-2
TGTGCCAGCAGTTTGCAGGAAAACTATGGCTACACCTTC
CASSLQENYGYTF
>TRBV10-1|NA|few|TRBJ1-1
TGCGCCAGCTCTCCATGGGCAGGGAGCGACACTGAAGCTTTCTTT
CASSPWAGSDTEAFF
>TRBV28|TRBD1|NA|TRBJ2-5
TGTGCCAGCAGTACAACAGGGGGACCTCGGGAGACCCAGTACTTC
CASSTTGGPRETQYF
>TRBV12-3/TRBV12-4|TRBD1|many|TRBJ1-2
TGTGCCAGCAGTTTGACAGGGGTTTTAGACTATGGCTACACCTTC
CASSLTGVLDYGYTF
>TRBV15|TRBD1|NA|TRBJ2-7
TGTGCCACCAGCCGTCCCAGGCAGGGGGCTTTCGACGAGCAGTACTTC
CATSRPRQGAFDEQYF
>TRBV29-1|TRBD2|few|TRBJ2-2
TGCAGCGCAGGGACTAGCGGGGGAACCGGGGAGCTGTTTTTT
CSAGTSGGTGELFF
>TRBV6-1|NA|NA|TRBJ1-5
TGTGCCAGCACCGGGGGGATCGGTCAGCCCCAGCATTTT
CASTGGIGQPQHF
>TRBV28|TRBD1|many|TRBJ2-4
TGTGCCAGCAGTCCCTGGACAGGGTTTGGGGAAGCCAAAAACATTCAGTACTTC
CASSPWTGFGEAKNIQYF
>TRBV5-1|TRBD2|NA|TRBJ2-5
TGCGCCAGCAGCCAGACTAGCGGAATCCTGCAAGAGACCCAGTACTTC
CASSQTSGILQETQYF
>TRBV10-3|TRBD1|NA|TRBJ2-2
TGTGCCACGACCGGGACAGAGGGCACCGGGGAGCTGTTTTTT
CATTGTEGTGELFF
>TRBV12-3/TRBV12-4|NA|many|TRBJ2-3
TGTGCCATCCCTTACAGGGGCACAGATACGCAGTATTTT
CAIPYRGTDTQYF
>TRBV28|TRBD2|few|TRBJ2-4
TGTGCCAGCAGTTTACGGGGGGTGGGGGCCAAAAACATTCAGTACTTC
CASSLRGVGAKNIQYF
>TRBV20-1|TRBD2|NA|TRBJ2-2
TGCAGTGCTAGAGGTTCGGGACTAGCGGGGGCGAACACCGGGGAGCTGTTTTTT
CSARGSGLAGANTGELFF
>TRBV7-3|NA|few|TRBJ2-6
TGTGCCAGCAGGCCCGGGTTGGGGGCGAAGACGACTGGAGACTCTGGGGCCAACGTCCTGACTTTC
CASRPGLGAKTTGDSGANVLTF
>TRBV4-2|TRBD2|NA|TRBJ2-1
TGTGCCAGCAGCCAATCAGCCAGGACTAGCGGGAGGCCAAGGAGCTCCTACAATGAGCAGTTCTTC
CASSQSARTSGRPRSSYNEQFF
>TRBV20-1|NA|NA|TRBJ2-1
TGCAGTGCTAGGGACTTTTACAATGAGCAGTTCTTC
CSARDFYNEQFF
>TRBV19|TRBD1|few|TRBJ1-1
TGTGCCAGTAGTTTGACAGGGGTATGGACTGAAGCTTTCTTT
CASSLTGVWTEAFF
>TRBV5-1|TRBD1|NA|TRBJ2-2
TGCGCCAGCAGCTTTTTCCCGCCCGGGACAGCAAACACCGGGGAGCTGTTTTTT
CASSFFPPGTANTGELFF
>TRBV4-1|NA|many|TRBJ1-1
TGCGCCAGCAGCCAGTGGGGACTGATGAACACTGAAGCTTTCTTT
CASSQWGLMNTEAFF
>TRBV5-8|NA|NA|TRBJ1-1
TGTGCCAGCACCGTCGGGGAGAACACTGAAGCTTTCTTT
CASTVGENTEAFF
>TRBV11-3|NA|NA|TRBJ2-2
TGTGCCAGCAGCTTGGGTGCTGACACCGGGGAGCTGTTTTTT
CASSLGADTGELFF
>TRBV4-1|NA|NA|TRBJ2-3
TGCGCAGCAGGGGCGGATACGCAGTATTTT
CAAGADTQYF
>TRBV29-1|TRBD1|NA|TRBJ1-2
TGCAGCGTTGAAGATCCCCAGGGGGGACCCTATGGCTACACCTTC
CSVEDPQGGPYGYTF
>TRBV7-2|NA|NA|TRBJ2-7
TGTGCCAGCAGCTTTTTGTGGGGGAAAAAGTACGAGCAGTACTTC
CASSFLWGKKYEQYF
>TRBV6-5|NA|many|TRBJ2-3
TGTGCCAGCAGTTTTAGGTTTTCCACAGATACGCAGTATTTT
CASSFRFSTDTQYF
>TRBV29-1|TRBD1|many|TRBJ2-6
TGCAGCGTCCGGGACAGTGGGTCTGGGGCCAACGTCCTGACTTTC
CSVRDSGSGANVLTF
>TRBV12-3/TRBV12-4|TRBD1|many|TRBJ2-3
TGTGCCAGCAGTCCCCCAGGGGGCAGAAGTACTACGCAGTATTTT
CASSPPGGRSTTQYF
>TRBV12-3/TRBV12-4|TRBD1|many|TRBJ2-3
TGTGCCAGCAGTGTACGGACAGGGGGCACAGATACGCAGTATTTT
CASSVRTGGTDTQYF
>TRBV5-1|NA|NA|TRBJ1-2
TGCGCCAGCCGGGGCAGGGGTTATAACTATGGCTACACCTTC
CASRGRGYNYGYTF
>TRBV7-6|NA|many|TRBJ2-1
TGTGCCAGCAGCCATAGCGGACAGCGATCCTACAATGAGCAGTTCTTC
CASSHSGQRSYNEQFF
>TRBV12-3/TRBV12-4|NA|NA|TRBJ1-3
TGTGCCAGCAGTCCCGCCAGGAAGTCCGGACCTGGAAACACCATATATTTT
CASSPARKSGPGNTIYF
>TRBV24-1|TRBD2|few|TRBJ2-1
TGTGCCACCAGTGATTTGACTAGCGGGAGCGTAAGGGAGCAGTTCTTC
CATSDLTSGSVREQFF
>TRBV20-1|NA|NA|TRBJ1-4
TGCAGTGCAACCGGCGGGGGCAGTGAAAAACTGTTTTTT
CSATGGGSEKLFF